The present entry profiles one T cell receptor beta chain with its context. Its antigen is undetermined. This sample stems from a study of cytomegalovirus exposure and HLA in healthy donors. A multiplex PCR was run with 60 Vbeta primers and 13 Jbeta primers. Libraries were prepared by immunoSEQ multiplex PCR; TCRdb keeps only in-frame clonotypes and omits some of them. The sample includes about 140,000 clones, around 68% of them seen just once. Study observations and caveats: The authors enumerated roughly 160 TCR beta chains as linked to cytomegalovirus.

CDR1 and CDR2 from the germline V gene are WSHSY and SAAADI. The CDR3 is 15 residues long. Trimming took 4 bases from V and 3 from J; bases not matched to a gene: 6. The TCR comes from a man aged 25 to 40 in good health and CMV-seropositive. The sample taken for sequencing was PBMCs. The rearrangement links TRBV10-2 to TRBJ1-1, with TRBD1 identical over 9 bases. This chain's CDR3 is CASSAGTGLYTEAFF. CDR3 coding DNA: TGCGCCAGCAGTGCCGGGACAGGGCTTTACACTGAAGCTTTCTTT.